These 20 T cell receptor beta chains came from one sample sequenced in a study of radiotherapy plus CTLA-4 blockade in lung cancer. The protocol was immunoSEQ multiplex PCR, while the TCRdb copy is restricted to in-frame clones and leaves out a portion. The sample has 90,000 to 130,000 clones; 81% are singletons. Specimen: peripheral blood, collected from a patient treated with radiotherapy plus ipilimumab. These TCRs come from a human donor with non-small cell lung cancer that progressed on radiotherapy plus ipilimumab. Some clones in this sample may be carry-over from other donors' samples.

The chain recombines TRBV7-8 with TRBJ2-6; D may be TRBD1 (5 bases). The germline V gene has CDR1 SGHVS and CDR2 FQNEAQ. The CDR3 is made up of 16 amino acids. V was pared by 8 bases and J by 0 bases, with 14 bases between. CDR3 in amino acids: CASGAIRISGANVLTF. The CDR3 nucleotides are TGTGCCAGCGGGGCTATCAGGATCTCTGGGGCCAACGTCCTGACTTTC.

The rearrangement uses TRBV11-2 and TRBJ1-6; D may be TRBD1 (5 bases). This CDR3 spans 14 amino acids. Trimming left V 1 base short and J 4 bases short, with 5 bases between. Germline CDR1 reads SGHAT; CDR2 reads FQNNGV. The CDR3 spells CASSLGQYNSPLHF. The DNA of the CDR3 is TGTGCCAGCAGCTTAGGACAGTATAATTCACCCCTCCACTTT.

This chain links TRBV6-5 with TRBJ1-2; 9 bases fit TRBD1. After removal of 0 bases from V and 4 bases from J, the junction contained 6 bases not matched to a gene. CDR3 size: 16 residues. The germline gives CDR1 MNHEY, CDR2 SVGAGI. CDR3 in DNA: TGTGCCAGCAGTTACTCACAGGGGGCGCGGATCTATGGCTACACCTTC. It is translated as CASSYSQGARIYGYTF.

CDR3 region: CSKKGLFTDTQYF. The CDR3 coding sequence is TGCAGCAAAAAAGGGTTGTTCACAGATACGCAGTATTTT. The V gene is TRBV29-1, the J gene TRBJ2-3; the D is unclear. Trimming shortened V by 8 bases and J by 2 bases, and 14 bases separated the two germline ends. The CDR3 length is 13 residues. Germline lookup yields CDR1 SQVTM and CDR2 ANQGSEA.

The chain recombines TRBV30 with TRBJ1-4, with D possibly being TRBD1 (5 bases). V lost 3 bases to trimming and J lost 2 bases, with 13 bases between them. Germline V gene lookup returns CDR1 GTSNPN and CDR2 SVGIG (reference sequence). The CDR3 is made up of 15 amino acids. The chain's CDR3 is CAWRGRRMTNEKLFF. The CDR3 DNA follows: TGTGCCTGGAGGGGACGGCGAATGACTAATGAAAAACTGTTTTTT.

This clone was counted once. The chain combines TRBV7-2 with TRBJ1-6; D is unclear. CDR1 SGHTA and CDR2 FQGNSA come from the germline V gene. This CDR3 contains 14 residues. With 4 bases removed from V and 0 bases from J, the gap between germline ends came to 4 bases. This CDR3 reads CASSSSSYNSPLHF. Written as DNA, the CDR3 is TGTGCCAGCAGCTCAAGCTCCTATAATTCACCCCTCCACTTT.

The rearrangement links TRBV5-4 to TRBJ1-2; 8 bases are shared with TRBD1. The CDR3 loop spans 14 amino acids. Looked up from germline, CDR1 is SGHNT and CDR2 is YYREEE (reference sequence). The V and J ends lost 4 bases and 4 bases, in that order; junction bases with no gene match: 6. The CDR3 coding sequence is TGTGCCAGCAGCCAGGACAGGGCCAGCTATGGCTACACCTTC. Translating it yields CASSQDRASYGYTF.

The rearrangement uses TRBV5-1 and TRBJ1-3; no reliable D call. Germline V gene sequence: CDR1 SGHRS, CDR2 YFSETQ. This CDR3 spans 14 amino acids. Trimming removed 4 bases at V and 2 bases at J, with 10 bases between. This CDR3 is CASSEIGAGNTIYF. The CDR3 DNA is TGCGCCAGCAGCGAAATTGGGGCTGGAAACACCATATATTTT.

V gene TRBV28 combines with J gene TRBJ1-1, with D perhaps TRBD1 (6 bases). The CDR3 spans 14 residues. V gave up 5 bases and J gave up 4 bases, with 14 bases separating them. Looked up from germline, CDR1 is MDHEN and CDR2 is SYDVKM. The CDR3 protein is CASSPPEGGTEAFF. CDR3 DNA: TGTGCCAGCAGTCCTCCAGAGGGGGGCACTGAAGCTTTCTTT.

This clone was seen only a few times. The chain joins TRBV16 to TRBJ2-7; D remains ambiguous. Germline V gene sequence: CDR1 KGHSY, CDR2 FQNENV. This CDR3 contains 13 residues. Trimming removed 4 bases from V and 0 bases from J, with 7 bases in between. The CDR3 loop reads CASSLRTSYEQYF. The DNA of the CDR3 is TGTGCCAGCAGCCTGCGTACCTCCTACGAGCAGTACTTC.

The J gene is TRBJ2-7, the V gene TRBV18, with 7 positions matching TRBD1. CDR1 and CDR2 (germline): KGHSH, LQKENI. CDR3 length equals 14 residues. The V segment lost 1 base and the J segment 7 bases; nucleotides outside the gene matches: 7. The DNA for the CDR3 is TGTGCCAGCTCACCACTGCAGGGGGTTGGGGAGCAGTACTTC. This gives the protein CASSPLQGVGEQYF.

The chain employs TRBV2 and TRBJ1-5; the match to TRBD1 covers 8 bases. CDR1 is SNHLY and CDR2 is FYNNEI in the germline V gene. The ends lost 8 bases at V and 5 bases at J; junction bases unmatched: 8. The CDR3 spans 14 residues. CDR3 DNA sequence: TGTGCCAGCGGCAGGACAGGGAACGATCAGCCCCAGCATTTT. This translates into CASGRTGNDQPQHF.

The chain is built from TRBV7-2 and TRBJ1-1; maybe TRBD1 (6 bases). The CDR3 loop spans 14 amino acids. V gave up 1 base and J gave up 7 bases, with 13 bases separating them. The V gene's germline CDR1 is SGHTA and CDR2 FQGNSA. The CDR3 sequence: CASSLGRGYGEAFF. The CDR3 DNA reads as TGTGCCAGCAGCTTAGGCAGGGGATATGGTGAAGCTTTCTTT. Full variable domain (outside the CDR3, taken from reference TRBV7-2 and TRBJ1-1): GAGVSQSPSNKVTEKGKDVELRCDPISGHTALYWYRQSLGQGLEFLIYFQGNSAPDKSGLPSDRFSAERTGGSVSTLTIQRTQQEDSAVYLCASSLGRGYGEAFFGQGTRLTVV.

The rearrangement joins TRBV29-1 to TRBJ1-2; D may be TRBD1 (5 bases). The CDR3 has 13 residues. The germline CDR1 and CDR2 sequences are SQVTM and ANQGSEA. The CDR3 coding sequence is TGCACCTTTTGGAGATTGGGGGGTTTCGGCTACACCTTC. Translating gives CTFWRLGGFGYTF.

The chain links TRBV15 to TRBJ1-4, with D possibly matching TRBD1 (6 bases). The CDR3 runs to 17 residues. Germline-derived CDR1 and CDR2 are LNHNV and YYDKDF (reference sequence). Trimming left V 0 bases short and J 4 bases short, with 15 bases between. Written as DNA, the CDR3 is TGTGCCACCAGCAGAGAACGAAGGGGGGCGGGTAATGAAAAACTGTTTTTT. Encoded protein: CATSRERRGAGNEKLFF.

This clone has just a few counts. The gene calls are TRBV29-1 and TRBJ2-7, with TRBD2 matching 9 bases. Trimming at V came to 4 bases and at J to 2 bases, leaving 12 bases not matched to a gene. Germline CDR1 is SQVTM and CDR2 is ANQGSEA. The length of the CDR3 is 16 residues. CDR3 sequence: CSVVNSAGGVPYEQYF. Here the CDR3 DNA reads TGCAGCGTTGTGAATAGTGCGGGGGGGGTACCCTACGAGCAGTACTTC.

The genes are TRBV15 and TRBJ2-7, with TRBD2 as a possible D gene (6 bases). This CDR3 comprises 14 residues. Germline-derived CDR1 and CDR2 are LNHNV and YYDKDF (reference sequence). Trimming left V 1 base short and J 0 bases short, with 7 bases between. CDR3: CATSRGGDSYEQYF. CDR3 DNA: TGTGCCACCAGCAGAGGGGGGGACTCCTACGAGCAGTACTTC.

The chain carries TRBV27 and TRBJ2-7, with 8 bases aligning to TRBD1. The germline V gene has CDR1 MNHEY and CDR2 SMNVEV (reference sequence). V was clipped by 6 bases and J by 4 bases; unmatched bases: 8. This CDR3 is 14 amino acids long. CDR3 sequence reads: CASSQQGANYEQYF. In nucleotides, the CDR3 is TGTGCCAGCAGCCAGCAGGGGGCAAATTACGAGCAGTACTTC.

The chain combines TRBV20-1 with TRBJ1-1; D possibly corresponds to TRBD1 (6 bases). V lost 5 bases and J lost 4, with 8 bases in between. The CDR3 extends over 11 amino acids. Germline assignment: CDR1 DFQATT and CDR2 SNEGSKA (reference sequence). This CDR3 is CSAHRATEAFF. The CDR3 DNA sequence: TGCAGTGCTCACAGGGCCACTGAAGCTTTCTTT.

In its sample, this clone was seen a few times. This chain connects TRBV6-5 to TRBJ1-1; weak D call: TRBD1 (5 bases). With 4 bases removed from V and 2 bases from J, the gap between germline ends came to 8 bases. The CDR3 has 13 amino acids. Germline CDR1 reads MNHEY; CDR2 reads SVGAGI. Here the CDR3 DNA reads TGTGCCAGCAGTTTGACAGAAAACACTGAAGCTTTCTTT. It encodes CASSLTENTEAFF.